Listed below are T cell receptor beta chains from one sample, sequenced in a study of control samples from healthy donors and cancer patients. Generated by immunoSEQ multiplex PCR, the TCRdb table keeps only in-frame clones and is missing some. The sample contains about 170,000 clones, about 94% of which appear only once. Sequencing was carried out using blood. Receptors were obtained from an older woman in good health. CDR3s include the opening cysteine and the closing phenylalanine or tryptophan. D genes are given only for firm matches.

V,J,D,CDR3,DNA
TRBV6-5,TRBJ1-4,TRBD1,CASSYGQGADEKLFF,TGTGCCAGCAGTTACGGCCAGGGGGCAGATGAAAAACTGTTTTTT
TRBV6-6,TRBJ2-2,NA,CAIKRGHTGELFF,TGTGCCATCAAGAGGGGACACACCGGGGAGCTGTTTTTT
TRBV5-6,TRBJ1-1,NA,CASSLRQLNTEAFF,TGTGCCAGCAGCTTGCGACAGCTCAACACTGAAGCTTTCTTT
TRBV7-8,TRBJ2-2,TRBD2,CASSSSGTSPAGELFF,TGTGCCAGCAGCTCCTCCGGGACTAGCCCCGCCGGGGAGCTGTTTTTT
TRBV4-2,TRBJ2-2,TRBD2,CASSQDPSGGPISGELFF,TGTGCCAGCAGCCAAGATCCTAGCGGGGGGCCTATCTCCGGGGAGCTGTTTTTT
TRBV5-1,TRBJ2-2,TRBD2,CASGGTWGLAGGRPGELFF,TGCGCCAGCGGTGGAACCTGGGGACTCGCGGGGGGGCGTCCCGGGGAGCTGTTTTTT
TRBV7-7,TRBJ1-5,TRBD1,CASTFRDRSNQPQHF,TGTGCCAGCACCTTCCGGGACAGGAGCAATCAGCCCCAGCATTTT
TRBV6-2/TRBV6-3,TRBJ1-5,TRBD1,CASSYSTGALYQPQHF,TGTGCCAGCAGTTACTCGACAGGGGCGCTCTATCAGCCCCAGCATTTT
TRBV7-8,TRBJ1-5,NA,CASNQRGYQPQHF,TGTGCCAGCAACCAACGGGGATATCAGCCCCAGCATTTT
TRBV5-8,TRBJ1-6,NA,CASSSGTILKWDSPLHF,TGTGCCAGCAGCTCGGGGACCATACTAAAGTGGGATTCACCCCTCCACTTT
TRBV2,TRBJ1-1,TRBD1,CASRGTGSAFF,TGTGCCAGCAGGGGGACAGGTTCGGCTTTCTTT
TRBV19,TRBJ1-1,NA,CASSTANMNTEAFF,TGTGCCAGTAGTACGGCAAACATGAACACTGAAGCTTTCTTT
TRBV24-1,TRBJ1-2,NA,CATSEGGPGYGYTF,TGTGCCACCAGTGAAGGTGGGCCTGGCTATGGCTACACCTTC
TRBV5-1,TRBJ1-2,TRBD1,CASSSPGQGAYGYTF,TGCGCCAGCAGCTCTCCGGGACAGGGTGCCTATGGCTACACCTTC
TRBV15,TRBJ2-1,NA,CATSRAQDEQFF,TGTGCCACCAGCCGAGCACAGGATGAGCAGTTCTTC
TRBV9,TRBJ1-2,TRBD1,CASSAPREGAGYTF,TGTGCCAGCAGCGCCCCCCGGGAGGGGGCCGGCTACACCTTC